Below, 18 T cell receptor beta chains from the same sample are listed, as sequenced in a study of blood T cell repertoires in COVID-19 (dated by TCRdb to the early 2020s). Library preparation employed the immunoSEQ multiplex PCR assay. TCRdb's version of the immuneACCESS table is confined to in-frame rearrangements and falls short of the full clone set. An unresolved V gene accounts for under half of the shortfall where checked; the remainder is of unknown origin. For this sample there are approximately 450,000 clones; roughly 90% appear just once. The top ten clonotypes cover about 4.3% of the sample. The sample was peripheral blood. Every receptor here comes from a young woman with acute or convalescent COVID-19.

The rearrangement uses TRBV21-1 and TRBJ2-7; the table names TRBD2, a call not compared with the DNA. TRBV21-1 is assigned pseudogene status. CDR3 length equals 12 residues. The CDR3 here is CASSGGSYEQYF. The CDR3 DNA reads as TGTGCCAGCAGCGGAGGGAGCTACGAGCAGTACTTC.

The V and J genes are TRBV11-1 and TRBJ1-1; possible D gene TRBD1, 6 bases. Germline CDR1 reads SGHAT; CDR2 reads FQDESV (reference sequence). V was pared by 1 base and J by 3 bases, with 15 bases between. The CDR3 sequence is 16 residues long. The CDR3 nucleotides read TGTGCCAGCAGCTTAGGCAACAGGGCTGGCGACACTGAAGCTTTCTTT. Its protein product is CASSLGNRAGDTEAFF. Based on the CDR3 plus reference TRBV11-1 and TRBJ1-1, the full variable domain is EAEVAQSPRYKITEKSQAVAFWCDPISGHATLYWYRQILGQGPELLVQFQDESVVDDSQLPKDRFSAERLKGVDSTLKIQPAELGDSAMYLCASSLGNRAGDTEAFFGQGTRLTVV.

CDR3 DNA sequence: TGTGCCAGTAATGGGGAGCGGCAGGAGACCCAGTACTTC. Amino acids: CASNGERQETQYF. The genes are TRBV19 and TRBJ2-5; tentative D call: TRBD2 (5 bases). The germline gives CDR1 LNHDA, CDR2 SQIVND (reference sequence). The CDR3 runs 13 residues. The ends were cut back, 7 bases at V and 5 bases at J, with 14 bases in the middle.

The chain carries TRBV2 and TRBJ2-2, with D perhaps matching TRBD1 (6 bases). This CDR3 comprises 15 residues. Germline V gene data show CDR1 as SNHLY and CDR2 as FYNNEI. V was cut by 5 bases and J by 1 base, with 11 bases left in between. The CDR3 here is CASSTGQRNTGELFF. In nucleotides, the CDR3 is TGTGCCAGCAGTACAGGACAGCGGAACACCGGGGAGCTGTTTTTT.

The chain is built from TRBV19 and TRBJ1-5, with D tentatively TRBD1 (6 bases). Germline V gene lookup returns CDR1 LNHDA and CDR2 SQIVND (reference sequence). This CDR3 comprises 16 residues. V was pared by 0 bases and J by 5 bases, with 14 bases between. Written as DNA, the CDR3 is TGTGCCAGTAGTATAGAATGGCAGGGGACGTATCAGCCCCAGCATTTT. Translation: CASSIEWQGTYQPQHF. Combining the CDR3 with reference TRBV19 and TRBJ1-5 gives the whole variable domain DGGITQSPKYLFRKEGQNVTLSCEQNLNHDAMYWYRQDPGQGLRLIYYSQIVNDFQKGDIAEGYSVSREKKESFPLTVTSAQKNPTAFYLCASSIEWQGTYQPQHFGDGTRLSIL.

The V and J genes are TRBV2 and TRBJ2-4, with TRBD2 matching over 12 bases. With 6 bases clipped from V and 12 bases from J, the junction kept 12 bases outside the gene matches. Looked up from germline, CDR1 is SNHLY and CDR2 is FYNNEI. The CDR3 covers 15 residues. The CDR3 nucleotides are TGTGCCAGCAGCCAAACCCCAGGACTAGCGGGACGTCAGTACTTC. This sequence encodes CASSQTPGLAGRQYF.

The chain combines TRBV12-3 or TRBV12-4 with TRBJ1-2, with TRBD1 matching 8 bases. The ends lost 5 bases at V and 5 bases at J; junction bases unmatched: 4. The CDR3 consists of 13 residues. CDR3 amino acids: CASSQGASYGYTF. The CDR3 coding sequence is TGTGCCAGCAGTCAGGGGGCTTCTTATGGCTACACCTTC.

The gene calls are TRBV5-6 and TRBJ2-1; 9 bases agree with TRBD1. Germline CDR1 is SGHDT and CDR2 is YYEEEE. V gave up 3 bases and J gave up 7 bases; unmatched junction bases: 5. This CDR3 region has 14 residues. This CDR3 reads CASSYGTGPNEQFF. The CDR3 DNA reads as TGTGCCAGCAGCTACGGGACAGGGCCGAATGAGCAGTTCTTC. Full variable domain (missing parts from reference TRBV5-6 and TRBJ2-1): DAGVTQSPTHLIKTRGQQVTLRCSPKSGHDTVSWYQQALGQGPQFIFQYYEEEERQRGNFPDRFSGHQFPNYSSELNVNALLLGDSALYLCASSYGTGPNEQFFGPGTRLTVL.

The V gene is TRBV7-2, the J gene TRBJ1-2; 9 nucleotides line up with TRBD1. Trimming removed 3 bases from V and 0 bases from J; junction bases left unmatched: 5. Germline V gene sequence: CDR1 SGHTA, CDR2 FQGNSA. This CDR3 spans 16 amino acids. DNA of the CDR3: TGTGCCAGCAGCTTGGGACAGGGTAAAGCTAACTATGGCTACACCTTC. Translating it yields CASSLGQGKANYGYTF.

This rearrangement joins TRBV7-9 to TRBJ2-2; D is unresolved. This CDR3 is 16 amino acids long. The V gene's germline CDR1 is SEHNR and CDR2 FQNEAQ (reference sequence). V lost 5 bases, J lost 7 bases, and 20 bases lay in between. The CDR3 region is CASSPALQAGGGELFF. The CDR3 region has the DNA TGTGCCAGCAGCCCGGCTCTGCAGGCCGGTGGCGGGGAGCTGTTTTTT.

This chain joins TRBV30 and TRBJ1-6; 7 bases align to TRBD1. The CDR3 has 17 amino acids. V shed 1 base and J 6 bases; nucleotides not matched to a gene: 12. CDR1 GTSNPN and CDR2 SVGIG come from the germline V gene (reference sequence). CDR3: CAWSGGPGQSINSPLHF. DNA for the CDR3: TGTGCCTGGAGTGGAGGGCCGGGACAGTCCATTAATTCACCCCTCCACTTT. Full variable domain (missing parts from reference TRBV30 and TRBJ1-6): SQTIHQWPATLVQPVGSPLSLECTVEGTSNPNLYWYRQAAGRGLQLLFYSVGIGQISSEVPQNLSASRPQDRQFILSSKKLLLSDSGFYLCAWSGGPGQSINSPLHFGNGTRLTVT.

The CDR3 loop is CASIRDRGQNQPQHF. The CDR3, as DNA: TGTGCCAGCATTCGGGACAGGGGACAAAATCAGCCCCAGCATTTT. The gene calls are TRBV2 and TRBJ1-5; 10 nucleotides align to TRBD1. The germline V gene has CDR1 SNHLY and CDR2 FYNNEI. The CDR3 has 15 residues. V shed 7 bases, J shed 4 bases, and the junction held 7 bases outside the gene matches.

The V gene is TRBV5-4, the J gene TRBJ1-6; 7 nucleotides line up with TRBD1. Germline V gene sequence: CDR1 SGHNT, CDR2 YYREEE (reference sequence). V lost 1 base to trimming and J lost 7 bases; unmatched junction nucleotides: 11. The CDR3 covers 17 residues. The CDR3, as DNA: TGTGCCAGCAGCTTGACCAGACAGGGCCCCCCGAATTCACCCCTCCACTTT. As protein: CASSLTRQGPPNSPLHF.

The genes are TRBV10-3 and TRBJ1-5; D is uncertain. This CDR3 has 13 amino acids. V was trimmed by 10 bases and J by 6 bases, leaving 16 bases between them. Germline V gene data show CDR1 as ENHRY and CDR2 as SYGVKD. The CDR3 DNA sequence: TGTGCCACCAGCGAGGGCGGGAGTCAGCCCCAGCATTTT. The encoded protein is CATSEGGSQPQHF.

This clone occurred once. The genes are TRBV30 and TRBJ2-7; tentatively, D is TRBD1 (5 bases). CDR1 is GTSNPN, CDR2 SVGIG, per germline (reference sequence). V lost 3 bases and J 4 bases, leaving 22 bases between the germline ends. This CDR3 is 16 amino acids long. The CDR3 is CAWRSVDAGLRYEQYF. DNA of the CDR3: TGTGCCTGGAGGAGTGTAGATGCAGGGCTGAGGTACGAGCAGTACTTC.

The chain uses TRBV5-4 and TRBJ2-7; 8 bases match TRBD1. Germline V gene data show CDR1 as SGHNT and CDR2 as YYREEE (reference sequence). V trimming: 2 bases; J trimming: 0 bases; junction bases outside the gene matches: 4. The CDR3 totals 15 residues. The CDR3 bases are TGTGCCAGCAGCTTATACAGGGGGAACTCCTACGAGCAGTACTTC. This encodes CASSLYRGNSYEQYF. The variable domain in full, completed from reference TRBV5-4 and TRBJ2-7, reads ETGVTQSPTHLIKTRGQQVTLRCSSQSGHNTVSWYQQALGQGPQFIFQYYREEENGRGNFPPRFSGLQFPNYSSELNVNALELDDSALYLCASSLYRGNSYEQYFGPGTRLTVT.

J is TRBJ2-7 and V is TRBV6-7, with D maybe TRBD2 (5 bases). TRBV6-7 is classed as an ORF, of uncertain function. The length of the CDR3 is 12 residues. Deletions cut 7 bases from V and 3 bases from J, with 10 bases between. CDR3 DNA: TGTGCCAGCATCCCCGGGATCTACGAGCAGTACTTC. It codes for CASIPGIYEQYF.

The chain joins TRBV4-1 to TRBJ2-3; maybe TRBD1 (6 bases). V lost 0 bases and J 14 bases, leaving 12 bases between the germline ends. CDR1 and CDR2 from the germline V gene are MGHRA and YSYEKL. CDR3 size: 12 residues. The CDR3 DNA sequence: TGCGCCAGCAGCCAAGAAGAGGGGGTGGGGTATTTT. Translation gives CASSQEEGVGYF.